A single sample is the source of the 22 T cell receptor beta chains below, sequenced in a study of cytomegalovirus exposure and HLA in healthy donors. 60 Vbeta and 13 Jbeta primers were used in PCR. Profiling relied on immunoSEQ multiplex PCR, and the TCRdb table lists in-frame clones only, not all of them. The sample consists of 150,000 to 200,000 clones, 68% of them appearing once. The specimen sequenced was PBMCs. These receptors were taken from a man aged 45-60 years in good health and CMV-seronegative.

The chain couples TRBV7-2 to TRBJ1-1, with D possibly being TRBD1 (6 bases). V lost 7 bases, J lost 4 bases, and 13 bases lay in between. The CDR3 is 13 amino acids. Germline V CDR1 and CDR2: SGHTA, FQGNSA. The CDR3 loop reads CASTHTGITEAFF. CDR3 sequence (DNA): TGTGCCAGCACCCACACAGGGATCACTGAAGCTTTCTTT.

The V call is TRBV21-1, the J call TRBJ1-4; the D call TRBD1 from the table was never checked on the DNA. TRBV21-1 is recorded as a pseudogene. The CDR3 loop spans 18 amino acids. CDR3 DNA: TGTGCCAGCAGCAAAGGGGAGGGGGACAGGGGAGCCTATGAAAAACTGTTTTTT. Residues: CASSKGEGDRGAYEKLFF.

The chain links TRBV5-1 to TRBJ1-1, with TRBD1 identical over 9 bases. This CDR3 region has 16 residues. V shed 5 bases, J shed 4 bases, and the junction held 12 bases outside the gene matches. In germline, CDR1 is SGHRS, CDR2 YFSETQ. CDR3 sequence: CASSPRTGDSVTEAFF. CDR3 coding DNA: TGCGCCAGCAGTCCCCGGACAGGGGATAGCGTCACTGAAGCTTTCTTT. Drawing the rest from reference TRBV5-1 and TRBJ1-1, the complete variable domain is KAGVTQTPRYLIKTRGQQVTLSCSPISGHRSVSWYQQTPGQGLQFLFEYFSETQRNKGNFPGRFSGRQFSNSRSEMNVSTLELGDSALYLCASSPRTGDSVTEAFFGQGTRLTVV.

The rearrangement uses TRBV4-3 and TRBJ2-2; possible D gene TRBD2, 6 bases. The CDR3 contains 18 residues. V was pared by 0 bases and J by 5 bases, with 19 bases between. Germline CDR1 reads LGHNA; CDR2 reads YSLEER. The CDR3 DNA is TGCGCCAGCAGCCAAGAACGGGTCAGCGGGTCGTTGACCGGGGAGCTGTTTTTT. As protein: CASSQERVSGSLTGELFF.

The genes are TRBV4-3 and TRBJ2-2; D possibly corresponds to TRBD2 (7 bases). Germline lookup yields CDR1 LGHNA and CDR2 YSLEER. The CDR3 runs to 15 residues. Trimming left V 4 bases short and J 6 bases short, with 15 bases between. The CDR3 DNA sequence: TGCGCCAGCAGCCTCGAAGGAGGGGGGGCCGGGGAGCTGTTTTTT. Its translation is CASSLEGGGAGELFF.

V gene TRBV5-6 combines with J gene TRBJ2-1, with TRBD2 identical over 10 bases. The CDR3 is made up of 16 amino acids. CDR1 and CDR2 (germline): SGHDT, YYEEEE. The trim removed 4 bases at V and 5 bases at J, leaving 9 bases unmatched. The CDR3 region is CASSPSPSGGNNEQFF. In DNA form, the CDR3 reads TGTGCCAGCAGCCCCTCCCCTAGCGGGGGAAACAATGAGCAGTTCTTC. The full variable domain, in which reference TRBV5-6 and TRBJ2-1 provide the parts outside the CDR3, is DAGVTQSPTHLIKTRGQQVTLRCSPKSGHDTVSWYQQALGQGPQFIFQYYEEEERQRGNFPDRFSGHQFPNYSSELNVNALLLGDSALYLCASSPSPSGGNNEQFFGPGTRLTVL.

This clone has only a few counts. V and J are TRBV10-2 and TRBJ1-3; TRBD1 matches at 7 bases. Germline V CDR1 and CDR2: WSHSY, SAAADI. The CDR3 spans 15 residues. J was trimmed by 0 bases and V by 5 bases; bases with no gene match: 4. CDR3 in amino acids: CASSPQGISGNTIYF. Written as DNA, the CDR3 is TGCGCCAGCAGTCCACAGGGGATCTCTGGAAACACCATATATTTT.

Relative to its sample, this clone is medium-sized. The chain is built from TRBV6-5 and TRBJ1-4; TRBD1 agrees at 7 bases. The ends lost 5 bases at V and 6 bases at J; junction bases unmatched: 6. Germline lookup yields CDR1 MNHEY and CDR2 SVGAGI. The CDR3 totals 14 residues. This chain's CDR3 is CASSTTGLYEKLFF. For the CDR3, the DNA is TGTGCCAGCAGTACGACAGGGCTTTATGAAAAACTGTTTTTT.

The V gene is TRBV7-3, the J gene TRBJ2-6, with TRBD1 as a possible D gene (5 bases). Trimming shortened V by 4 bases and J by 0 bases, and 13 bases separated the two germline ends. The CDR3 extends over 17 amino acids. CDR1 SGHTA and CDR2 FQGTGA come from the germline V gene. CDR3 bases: TGTGCCAGCAGCTGGGCAGGGTCGGGCTCTGGGGCCAACGTCCTGACTTTC. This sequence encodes CASSWAGSGSGANVLTF.

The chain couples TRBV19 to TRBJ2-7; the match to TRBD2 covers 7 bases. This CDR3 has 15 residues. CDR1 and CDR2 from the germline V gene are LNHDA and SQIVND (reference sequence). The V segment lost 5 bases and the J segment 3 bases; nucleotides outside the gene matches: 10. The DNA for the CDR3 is TGTGCCAGTAGTTCCTACACCGGCGGGAGCTACGAGCAGTACTTC. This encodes CASSSYTGGSYEQYF.

The CDR3 protein is CASSLVASGGSYNEQFF. In DNA, the CDR3 is TGTGCCAGCAGCTTGGTCGCTAGCGGGGGATCCTACAATGAGCAGTTCTTC. The chain has TRBV5-6 and TRBJ2-1; 10 nucleotides line up with TRBD2. The germline gives CDR1 SGHDT, CDR2 YYEEEE. The CDR3 has 17 residues. V lost 0 bases and J lost 1; bases outside the gene matches: 4.

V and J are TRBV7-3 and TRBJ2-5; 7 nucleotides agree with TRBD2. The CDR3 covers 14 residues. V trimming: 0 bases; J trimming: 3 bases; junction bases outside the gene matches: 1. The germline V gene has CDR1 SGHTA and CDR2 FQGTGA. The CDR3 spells CASSLTGGEETQYF. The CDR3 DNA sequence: TGTGCCAGCAGCTTAACGGGAGGGGAAGAGACCCAGTACTTC.

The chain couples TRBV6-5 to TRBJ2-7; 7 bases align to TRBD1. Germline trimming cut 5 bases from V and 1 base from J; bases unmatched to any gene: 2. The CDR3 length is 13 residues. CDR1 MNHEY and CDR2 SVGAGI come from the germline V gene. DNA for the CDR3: TGTGCCAGCAGTGAGACAGGGTCCTACGAGCAGTACTTC. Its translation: CASSETGSYEQYF.

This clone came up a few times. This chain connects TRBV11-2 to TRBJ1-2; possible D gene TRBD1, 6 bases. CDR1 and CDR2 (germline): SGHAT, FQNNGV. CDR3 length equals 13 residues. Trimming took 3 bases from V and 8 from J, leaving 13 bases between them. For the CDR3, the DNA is TGTGCCAGCAGCTTGGACAGTGGGGTGGGCTACACCTTC. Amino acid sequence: CASSLDSGVGYTF.

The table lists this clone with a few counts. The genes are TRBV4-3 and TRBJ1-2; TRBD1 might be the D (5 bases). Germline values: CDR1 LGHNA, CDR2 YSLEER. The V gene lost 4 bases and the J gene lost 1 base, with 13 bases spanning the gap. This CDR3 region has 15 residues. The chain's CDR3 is CASSPWVGGNYGYTF. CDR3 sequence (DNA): TGCGCCAGCAGCCCATGGGTCGGGGGTAACTATGGCTACACCTTC.

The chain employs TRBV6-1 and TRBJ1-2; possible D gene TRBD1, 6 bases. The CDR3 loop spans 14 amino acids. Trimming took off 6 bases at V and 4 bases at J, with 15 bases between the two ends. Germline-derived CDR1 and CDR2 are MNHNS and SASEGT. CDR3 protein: CASSTGHLSYGYTF. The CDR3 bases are TGTGCCAGCAGCACGGGACACCTATCCTATGGCTACACCTTC.

The CDR3 region has the DNA TGTGCCAGCTCACCGGCCCCTGCTACCGGGACAGGGAACACCGGGGAGCTGTTTTTT. It is translated as CASSPAPATGTGNTGELFF. The chain is built from TRBV18 and TRBJ2-2; TRBD1 agrees at 8 bases. Germline values: CDR1 KGHSH, CDR2 LQKENI. CDR3 length: 19 residues. The V segment lost 3 bases and the J segment 1 base; nucleotides outside the gene matches: 13. Combining the CDR3 with reference TRBV18 and TRBJ2-2 gives the whole variable domain NAGVMQNPRHLVRRRGQEARLRCSPMKGHSHVYWYRQLPEEGLKFMVYLQKENIIDESGMPKERFSAEFPKEGPSILRIQQVVRGDSAAYFCASSPAPATGTGNTGELFFGEGSRLTVL.

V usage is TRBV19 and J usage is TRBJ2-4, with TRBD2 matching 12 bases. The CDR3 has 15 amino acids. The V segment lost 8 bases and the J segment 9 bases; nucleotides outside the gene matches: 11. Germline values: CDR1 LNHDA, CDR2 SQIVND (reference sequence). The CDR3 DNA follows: TGTGCCAGTGCGACTCTAGCGGGGGGGATTAGCATTCAGTACTTC. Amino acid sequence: CASATLAGGISIQYF.

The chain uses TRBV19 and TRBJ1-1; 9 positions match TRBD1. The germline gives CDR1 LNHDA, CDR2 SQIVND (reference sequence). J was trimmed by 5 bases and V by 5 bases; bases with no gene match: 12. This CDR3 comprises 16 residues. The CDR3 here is CASSSRTGARGTEAFF. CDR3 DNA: TGTGCCAGTAGTTCTCGGACAGGGGCCCGGGGAACTGAAGCTTTCTTT. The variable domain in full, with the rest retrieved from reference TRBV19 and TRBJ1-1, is DGGITQSPKYLFRKEGQNVTLSCEQNLNHDAMYWYRQDPGQGLRLIYYSQIVNDFQKGDIAEGYSVSREKKESFPLTVTSAQKNPTAFYLCASSSRTGARGTEAFFGQGTRLTVV.

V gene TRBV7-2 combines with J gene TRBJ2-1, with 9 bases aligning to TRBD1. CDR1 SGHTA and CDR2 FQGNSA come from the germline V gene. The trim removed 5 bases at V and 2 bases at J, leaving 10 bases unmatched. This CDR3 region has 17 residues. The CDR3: CASSGDRGGLAYNEQFF. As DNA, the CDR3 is TGTGCCAGCAGCGGAGACAGGGGGGGACTTGCCTACAATGAGCAGTTCTTC.

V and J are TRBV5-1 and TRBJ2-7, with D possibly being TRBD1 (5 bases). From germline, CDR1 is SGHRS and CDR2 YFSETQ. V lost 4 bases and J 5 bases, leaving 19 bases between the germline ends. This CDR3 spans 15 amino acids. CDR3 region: CASSEGAWADHEQYF. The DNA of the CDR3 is TGCGCCAGCAGCGAAGGGGCCTGGGCAGACCACGAGCAGTACTTC.

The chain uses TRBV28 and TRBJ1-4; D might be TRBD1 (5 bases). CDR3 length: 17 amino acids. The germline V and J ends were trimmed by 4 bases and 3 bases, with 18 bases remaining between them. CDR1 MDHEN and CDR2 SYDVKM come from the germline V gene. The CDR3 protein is CASSSPRGGEANEKLFF. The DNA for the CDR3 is TGTGCCAGCAGTTCCCCTAGGGGAGGGGAAGCTAATGAAAAACTGTTTTTT.